This T cell receptor beta chain originates from a study of cytomegalovirus exposure and HLA in healthy donors. Study observations and caveats: A missense DCLRE1C variant was associated with V- and J-gene trimming of TCR beta chains in a later analysis, and an independent cohort replicated the association. Researchers catalogued under 200 TCR beta chains as cytomegalovirus-associated. Analysis performed later found about 17,000 TCR beta sequences associated with HLA alleles at 0.05 false discovery rate.

This clone was counted only a few times. Antigen unknown. PCR primers comprised 60 Vbeta and 13 Jbeta primers. TCRdb's table, derived via immunoSEQ multiplex PCR, lists solely in-frame clones and lacks some. This table has around 200,000 clones, over 65% appearing once. This TCR was recovered from a woman aged 55-75 years in good health and CMV-seropositive. Sequencing used PBMCs.

Written as DNA, the CDR3 is TGTGCCAGCGCCCTAGCGTTTAGCACAGATACGCAGTATTTT. It translates to CASALAFSTDTQYF. The chain couples TRBV19 to TRBJ2-3; D perhaps matches TRBD2 (6 bases). Germline assignment: CDR1 LNHDA and CDR2 SQIVND (reference sequence). The CDR3 extends over 14 amino acids. V lost 9 bases, J lost 0 bases, and 13 bases lay in between. The full variable domain, with the rest looked up from reference TRBV19 and TRBJ2-3, is DGGITQSPKYLFRKEGQNVTLSCEQNLNHDAMYWYRQDPGQGLRLIYYSQIVNDFQKGDIAEGYSVSREKKESFPLTVTSAQKNPTAFYLCASALAFSTDTQYFGPGTRLTVL.